The 19 T cell receptor beta chains below come from one sample, sequenced in a study of T cell responses to AZD1222 COVID-19 vaccine. Using immunoSEQ multiplex PCR, the repertoire was profiled, and TCRdb retains in-frame clones only, with some absent. Among about 110,000 clones, around 87% were seen once, and the ten largest hold around 4.5%. The specimen comprised peripheral blood, sampled 28 days after the second AZD1222 dose. The receptor source for this set is an adult who received the AZD1222 COVID-19 vaccine.

The rearrangement uses TRBV12-3 or TRBV12-4 and TRBJ1-2, with no clear D. This CDR3 is 11 amino acids long. V was trimmed by 11 bases and J by 10 bases, leaving 17 bases between them. This CDR3 reads CAGGRGGDYTF. CDR3 in DNA: TGTGCCGGCGGAAGAGGTGGGGACTACACCTTC.

The V and J genes are TRBV9 and TRBJ1-1, with D hard to call. Germline V lookup: CDR1 SGDLS, CDR2 YYNGEE. Trimming removed 3 bases at V and 0 bases at J, with 12 bases between. The CDR3 runs to 15 residues. The CDR3 nucleotides read TGTGCCAGCAGCGCACAATCCAAGATGAACACTGAAGCTTTCTTT. Translating it yields CASSAQSKMNTEAFF.

The J gene is TRBJ2-2, the V gene TRBV11-3; tentative D call: TRBD1 (6 bases). Trimming shortened V by 3 bases and J by 4 bases, and 9 bases separated the two germline ends. The germline CDR1 and CDR2 sequences are SGHNT and YENEEA. CDR3 length equals 14 residues. CDR3 loop: CASSFSGATGELFF. The CDR3 DNA is TGTGCCAGCAGCTTTTCAGGGGCCACCGGGGAGCTGTTTTTT. The variable domain in full, completed from reference TRBV11-3 and TRBJ2-2, reads EAGVVQSPRYKIIEKKQPVAFWCNPISGHNTLYWYLQNLGQGPELLIRYENEEAVDDSQLPKDRFSAERLKGVDSTLKIQPAELGDSAVYLCASSFSGATGELFFGEGSRLTVL.

V is TRBV28 and J is TRBJ1-3; 8 bases match TRBD1. The length of the CDR3 is 14 residues. The junction had 6 bases not matched to a gene; V was cut back by 7 bases and J by 4 bases. Germline values: CDR1 MDHEN, CDR2 SYDVKM. Written as DNA, the CDR3 is TGTGCCAGCACCCCCGGGACAGGAGGAAACACCATATATTTT. Its protein product is CASTPGTGGNTIYF.

This chain links TRBV5-6 with TRBJ2-2; D not certain. The CDR3 has 14 amino acids. Germline CDR1 is SGHDT and CDR2 is YYEEEE. The ends were cut back, 4 bases at V and 4 bases at J, with 11 bases in the middle. CDR3 DNA sequence: TGTGCCAGCAGCATAGGACGTGTCACCGGGGAGCTGTTTTTT. The encoded protein is CASSIGRVTGELFF.

The genes are TRBV25-1 and TRBJ2-2; tentative D call: TRBD2 (5 bases). Germline V gene sequence: CDR1 MGHDK, CDR2 SYGVNS. The CDR3 is made up of 13 amino acids. The CDR3 DNA reads TGTGCTACACAAGGGTTGGGAGCCGGGGAGCTGTTTTTT. This gives the protein CATQGLGAGELFF.

The CDR3, as DNA: TGTGCCAGCAGGAGACAGGGAAGGGGCAACTATGGCTACACCTTC. Translation: CASRRQGRGNYGYTF. The genes are TRBV7-9 and TRBJ1-2; 7 positions agree with TRBD1. The CDR3 has 15 residues. After removal of 6 bases from V and 2 bases from J, the junction contained 9 bases not matched to a gene. Germline lookup yields CDR1 SEHNR and CDR2 FQNEAQ (reference sequence).

The V gene is TRBV2, the J gene TRBJ1-1; no clear D. This CDR3 has 14 residues. The V gene's germline CDR1 is SNHLY and CDR2 FYNNEI. V lost 6 bases and J lost 4, with 15 bases in between. CDR3 DNA: TGTGCCAGCAGATCCTCCCCCCAGAGCACTGAAGCTTTCTTT. It yields the protein CASRSSPQSTEAFF.

The chain has TRBV6-5 and TRBJ2-5, with 7 positions matching TRBD1. The CDR3 covers 15 residues. V lost 2 bases, J lost 5 bases, and 8 bases stayed unmatched. Germline assignment: CDR1 MNHEY and CDR2 SVGAGI. As DNA, the CDR3 is TGTGCCAGCAGTTACGCAGACAGGGCTAGTGAGACCCAGTACTTC. Encoded protein: CASSYADRASETQYF.

The chain joins TRBV7-9 to TRBJ1-2, with unresolved D. This CDR3 comprises 15 residues. CDR1 SEHNR and CDR2 FQNEAQ come from the germline V gene (reference sequence). V shed 3 bases and J shed 8 bases, with 19 bases lying between them. CDR3 sequence (DNA): TGTGCCAGCAGCTTGGGTGGCAGGATCCTACTAGGCTACACCTTC. Translating gives CASSLGGRILLGYTF.

The V call is TRBV13, the J call TRBJ2-6; D remains unclear. The V end lost 0 bases, the J end lost 4 bases, and 7 bases lay between the germline ends. CDR1 and CDR2 (germline): PRHDT, FYEKMQ (reference sequence). The CDR3 has 15 residues. Here the CDR3 reads CASSLGLTGANVLTF. The CDR3 DNA reads as TGTGCCAGCAGCTTAGGACTAACCGGGGCCAACGTCCTGACTTTC.

The chain employs TRBV6-2 or TRBV6-3 and TRBJ2-1; the match to TRBD1 covers 8 bases. The CDR3 spans 14 residues. The trim removed 2 bases at V and 12 bases at J, leaving 9 bases unmatched. Per the germline V gene, CDR1 is MNHEY and CDR2 is SVGEGT. The CDR3 DNA reads TGTGCCAGCAGTTACGGACAGGGATTTAGGGGGCAGTTCTTC. This gives the protein CASSYGQGFRGQFF.

This clone was counted between two and nine times. The chain has TRBV9 and TRBJ1-1; D not certain. The ends were cut back, 3 bases at V and 3 bases at J, with 9 bases in the middle. Germline CDR1 reads SGDLS; CDR2 reads YYNGEE. The CDR3 sequence is 13 residues long. The CDR3 DNA is TGTGCCAGCAGCGGCGGGCTTCACACTGAAGCTTTCTTT. Residues: CASSGGLHTEAFF.

V and J are TRBV18 and TRBJ2-2; D call uncertain. The V end was cut by 3 bases, the J end by 3 bases, with 11 bases between. This CDR3 is 15 amino acids long. Germline-derived CDR1 and CDR2 are KGHSH and LQKENI. The CDR3 loop reads CASSPRSTYTGELFF. In DNA, the CDR3 is TGTGCCAGCTCACCGAGGTCGACATACACCGGGGAGCTGTTTTTT.

This chain joins TRBV4-3 and TRBJ2-3; D possibly matches TRBD1 or TRBD2 (5 bases each). CDR1 is LGHNA, CDR2 YSLEER, per germline. CDR3 size: 16 residues. Trimming removed 0 bases from V and 0 bases from J, with 10 bases in between. In DNA, the CDR3 is TGCGCCAGCAGCCAAGATAGGTGGGGGAGCACAGATACGCAGTATTTT. Protein sequence: CASSQDRWGSTDTQYF.

The chain carries TRBV19 and TRBJ2-6; D is undetermined. The CDR3 is 13 residues long. Per the germline V gene, CDR1 is LNHDA and CDR2 is SQIVND (reference sequence). Trimming left V 5 bases short and J 1 base short, with 3 bases between. CDR3 region: CASSWSGANVLTF. As DNA, the CDR3 is TGTGCCAGTAGTTGGTCTGGGGCCAACGTCCTGACTTTC.

This chain uses TRBV7-3 with TRBJ1-3; 8 bases map to TRBD1. J gave up 8 bases and V 5 bases, and 5 bases lay outside the gene matches. Germline CDR1 SGHTA, CDR2 FQGTGA. The length of the CDR3 is 13 residues. This chain's CDR3 is CASSKDRADTIYF. The CDR3 DNA follows: TGTGCCAGCAGCAAGGACAGGGCAGACACCATATATTTT.

The chain employs TRBV29-1 and TRBJ1-1; 9 nucleotides agree with TRBD1. Germline-derived CDR1 and CDR2 are SQVTM and ANQGSEA. V dropped 7 bases and J dropped 4; count of bases not matched to a gene: 4. This CDR3 is built from 12 residues. The CDR3 protein is CSAQGALTEAFF. The CDR3 nucleotides read TGCAGCGCACAGGGGGCCCTCACTGAAGCTTTCTTT.

A single count supports this clone. This chain connects TRBV6-5 to TRBJ2-7, with TRBD1 as a possible D gene (6 bases). Deletions cut 0 bases from V and 3 bases from J, with 15 bases between. Germline V gene sequence: CDR1 MNHEY, CDR2 SVGAGI. CDR3 length: 16 amino acids. CDR3 protein: CASSYSVRQANYEQYF. Here the CDR3 DNA reads TGTGCCAGCAGTTACTCTGTTCGACAGGCAAACTACGAGCAGTACTTC.